These 27 T cell receptor beta chains originate from one sample sequenced in a study of cytomegalovirus exposure and HLA in healthy donors. The PCR contained 60 Vbeta and 13 Jbeta primers. TCRdb's copy holds only in-frame clones and misses some; the assay was immunoSEQ multiplex PCR. The listing contains some 160,000 clones. Sequencing was carried out using PBMCs. The receptors here all came from a man aged 30-40 years in good health and CMV-seronegative.

The rearrangement joins TRBV7-6 to TRBJ1-1; D not resolved. This CDR3 has 13 residues. Germline values: CDR1 SGHVS, CDR2 FNYEAQ. V was trimmed by 0 bases and J by 5 bases, leaving 7 bases between them. This chain's CDR3 is CASSLALRTEAFF. DNA of the CDR3: TGTGCCAGCAGCTTAGCGCTGAGAACTGAAGCTTTCTTT.

The chain links TRBV19 to TRBJ2-7; 8 bases align to TRBD2. V shed 3 bases, J shed 3 bases, and the junction held 10 bases outside the gene matches. CDR1 LNHDA and CDR2 SQIVND come from the germline V gene (reference sequence). The CDR3 totals 16 residues. The CDR3 DNA reads TGTGCCAGTAGTATCGTATGGGGGACTAGTCTCTACGAGCAGTACTTC. Protein: CASSIVWGTSLYEQYF.

The rearrangement links TRBV2 to TRBJ2-5; D remains ambiguous. Germline V gene sequence: CDR1 SNHLY, CDR2 FYNNEI. This CDR3 contains 13 residues. V lost 3 bases and J lost 5, with 10 bases in between. CDR3 sequence reads: CASSDRSWETQYF. In nucleotides, the CDR3 is TGTGCCAGCAGTGATAGGAGCTGGGAGACCCAGTACTTC.

The chain recombines TRBV30 with TRBJ2-5, with 11 positions matching TRBD2. Germline trimming cut 0 bases from V and 5 bases from J; bases unmatched to any gene: 5. Germline loops: CDR1 GTSNPN, CDR2 SVGIG (reference sequence). This CDR3 contains 15 residues. CDR3 nucleotides: TGTGCCTGGAGTGTACTAGCGGGAGCTAGTGAGACCCAGTACTTC. It yields the protein CAWSVLAGASETQYF.

The chain joins TRBV7-8 to TRBJ1-2; TRBD1 aligns across 10 bases. The V gene end was trimmed by 4 bases and the J gene end by 7 bases; junction bases not matched to a gene: 3. The germline gives CDR1 SGHVS, CDR2 FQNEAQ. This CDR3 region has 13 residues. CDR3 protein: CASSYDRGLGYTF. The CDR3 DNA is TGTGCCAGCAGCTACGACAGGGGGCTTGGCTACACCTTC.

The chain carries TRBV28 and TRBJ1-4, with no clear D. The CDR3 totals 13 residues. Trimming stripped 4 bases from V and 0 bases from J, with 3 bases between. Germline assignment: CDR1 MDHEN and CDR2 SYDVKM. The CDR3: CASSSSTNEKLFF. The CDR3, as DNA: TGTGCCAGCAGTTCCTCAACTAATGAAAAACTGTTTTTT.

This sequence joins TRBV11-3 and TRBJ2-5; 8 bases align to TRBD2. The J segment lost 5 bases and the V segment lost 2 bases, leaving 10 bases of the junction unmatched. CDR3 length: 16 amino acids. CDR1 SGHNT and CDR2 YENEEA come from the germline V gene. CDR3 sequence (DNA): TGTGCCAGCAGCTTAAGTACTCCTGGCGGGGGGGAGACCCAGTACTTC. Amino acids: CASSLSTPGGGETQYF.

The chain is built from TRBV27 and TRBJ2-4, with unresolved D. The CDR3 is made up of 14 amino acids. V lost 5 bases, J lost 0 bases, and 8 bases lay in between. CDR1 is MNHEY, CDR2 SMNVEV, per germline (reference sequence). The CDR3 loop is CASSLQVAKNIQYF. In nucleotides, the CDR3 is TGTGCCAGCAGTCTCCAGGTAGCCAAAAACATTCAGTACTTC.

This chain uses TRBV7-2 with TRBJ1-1; D is ambiguous. The V gene's germline CDR1 is SGHTA and CDR2 FQGNSA. V lost 8 bases, J lost 1 base, and 17 bases lay in between. CDR3 size: 15 residues. The CDR3 nucleotides read TGTGCCAGCGTTAAGTTCAAGGAGGAGAACACTGAAGCTTTCTTT. Protein product: CASVKFKEENTEAFF.

This chain joins TRBV29-1 and TRBJ1-1, with a possible D match to TRBD1 (6 bases). V gave up 6 bases and J gave up 4 bases, with 18 bases separating them. The CDR3 covers 14 residues. Per the germline V gene, CDR1 is SQVTM and CDR2 is ANQGSEA. CDR3 residues: CSVGSGQGLTEAFF. CDR3 DNA: TGCAGCGTGGGCTCTGGGCAGGGGCTCACTGAAGCTTTCTTT.

The V gene is TRBV11-3, the J gene TRBJ2-4, with TRBD1 identical over 11 bases. After removal of 1 base from V and 5 bases from J, the junction contained 7 bases not matched to a gene. This CDR3 has 17 amino acids. Germline V gene sequence: CDR1 SGHNT, CDR2 YENEEA. This CDR3 is CASSLAGTGGDENIQYF. CDR3 DNA sequence: TGTGCCAGCAGCTTAGCCGGGACAGGGGGTGATGAAAACATTCAGTACTTC. Drawing the rest from reference TRBV11-3 and TRBJ2-4, the complete variable domain is EAGVVQSPRYKIIEKKQPVAFWCNPISGHNTLYWYLQNLGQGPELLIRYENEEAVDDSQLPKDRFSAERLKGVDSTLKIQPAELGDSAVYLCASSLAGTGGDENIQYFGAGTRLSVL.

This chain joins TRBV15 and TRBJ1-1; D gene ambiguous. CDR3 length: 13 amino acids. The germline V gene encodes CDR1 LNHNV and CDR2 YYDKDF (reference sequence). The V and J ends lost 3 bases and 3 bases respectively, with 8 bases between them. DNA for the CDR3: TGTGCCACCAGCAGCGGGAGGGACACTGAAGCTTTCTTT. Its protein product is CATSSGRDTEAFF.

The V and J genes are TRBV5-1 and TRBJ1-2; 7 nucleotides align to TRBD1. The CDR3 totals 13 residues. Germline V gives CDR1 SGHRS, CDR2 YFSETQ. Trimming at V came to 2 bases and at J to 14 bases, leaving 12 bases not matched to a gene. CDR3 sequence: CASSFGGTEGGTF. CDR3 bases: TGCGCCAGCAGCTTTGGAGGGACAGAGGGGGGTACCTTC.

The chain couples TRBV9 to TRBJ2-1, with 7 bases lining up with TRBD2. The CDR3 has 17 amino acids. Germline V gene lookup returns CDR1 SGDLS and CDR2 YYNGEE. J lost 8 bases, V lost 0 bases, and 14 bases had no gene match. CDR3 nucleotides: TGTGCCAGCAGCGTAGGGCCCCCAGAGCGGGGCATCGATGAGCAGTTCTTC. Translation: CASSVGPPERGIDEQFF.

This chain joins TRBV5-4 and TRBJ2-7; possible D gene TRBD1, 6 bases. The CDR3 loop spans 12 amino acids. Germline V gene data show CDR1 as SGHNT and CDR2 as YYREEE (reference sequence). V lost 5 bases to trimming and J lost 6 bases, with 12 bases between them. CDR3 nucleotide sequence: TGTGCCAGCAGACTGGACAGCACCGAGCAGTACTTC. Its translation: CASRLDSTEQYF.

The chain combines TRBV6-5 with TRBJ2-5, with D perhaps matching TRBD2 (5 bases). The end of the DNA aligns better with TRBJ2-7, so the J call may be wrong. Germline V gene lookup returns CDR1 MNHEY and CDR2 SVGAGI. CDR3 length: 14 amino acids. CDR3: CASSSGWTPYEQYF. CDR3 in DNA: TGTGCCAGCAGCTCCGGATGGACTCCCTACGAGCAGTACTTC.

V and J are TRBV19 and TRBJ1-5; 8 bases match TRBD1. The CDR3 covers 15 residues. Germline V gene data show CDR1 as LNHDA and CDR2 as SQIVND (reference sequence). The V gene end was trimmed by 3 bases and the J gene end by 7 bases; junction bases not matched to a gene: 8. The CDR3 sequence: CASSMRGQGDQPQHF. CDR3 DNA sequence: TGTGCCAGTAGTATGAGAGGACAGGGTGACCAGCCCCAGCATTTT.

The chain joins TRBV15 to TRBJ2-1; tentatively, D is TRBD1 (5 bases). V lost 8 bases, J lost 10 bases, and 18 bases lay in between. Germline CDR1 and CDR2: LNHNV and YYDKDF (reference sequence). The CDR3 length is 13 residues. CDR3 region: CATSGASSREQFF. The CDR3 DNA follows: TGTGCCACCTCTGGGGCCAGCTCTCGCGAGCAGTTCTTC.

The chain employs TRBV27 and TRBJ2-7, with a possible D match to TRBD1 (7 bases). Germline loops: CDR1 MNHEY, CDR2 SMNVEV (reference sequence). V gave up 6 bases and J gave up 2 bases, with 17 bases separating them. The CDR3 runs 15 residues. The chain's CDR3 is CASSLQTGRTYEQYF. The CDR3 DNA reads as TGTGCCAGCAGCTTACAGACAGGGAGGACCTACGAGCAGTACTTC.

V usage is TRBV5-1 and J usage is TRBJ2-3, with TRBD2 identical over 7 bases. CDR3 size: 14 residues. Germline V CDR1 and CDR2: SGHRS, YFSETQ. Trimming took 7 bases from V and 0 from J; bases not matched to a gene: 5. CDR3 loop: CASREDPSTDTQYF. The DNA for the CDR3 is TGCGCCAGCCGGGAGGACCCTAGCACAGATACGCAGTATTTT.

The rearrangement joins TRBV5-1 to TRBJ2-7; D is unresolved. V was cut by 4 bases and J by 0 bases, with 8 bases left in between. CDR3 length equals 13 residues. Per germline, CDR1 SGHRS and CDR2 YFSETQ. CDR3 protein: CASSEASSYEQYF. The CDR3 DNA reads as TGCGCCAGCAGCGAGGCAAGCTCCTACGAGCAGTACTTC.

This chain uses TRBV2 with TRBJ2-1; TRBD2 aligns across 14 bases. In germline, CDR1 is SNHLY, CDR2 FYNNEI. The CDR3 spans 16 residues. V lost 2 bases to trimming and J lost 7 bases; unmatched junction nucleotides: 4. The CDR3 DNA is TGTGCCAGCAGTGAATGGAGGACTAGCGGGGGGAATGAGCAGTTCTTC. Amino acids: CASSEWRTSGGNEQFF.

The gene calls are TRBV7-9 and TRBJ1-1; TRBD1 matches at 9 bases. The length of the CDR3 is 13 residues. With V trimmed by 8 bases and J by 6 bases, 7 bases remained unmatched. CDR1 and CDR2 (germline): SEHNR, FQNEAQ (reference sequence). Here the CDR3 reads CASLQGAGAEAFF. CDR3 DNA sequence: TGTGCCAGCCTACAGGGGGCGGGGGCTGAAGCTTTCTTT.

The CDR3 nucleotides are TGTGCCAGCAGCTTCAACTCTGGGGCCAACGTCCTGACTTTC. Amino acids: CASSFNSGANVLTF. The chain employs TRBV13 and TRBJ2-6, with D unclear. Germline V gives CDR1 PRHDT, CDR2 FYEKMQ (reference sequence). With 3 bases removed from V and 0 bases from J, the gap between germline ends came to 3 bases. The CDR3 is 14 amino acids.

DNA for the CDR3: TGTGCCAGCAGTTCCTCTGGCGGTGTCGGCTATGGCTACACCTTC. The encoded protein is CASSSSGGVGYGYTF. The V call is TRBV7-2, the J call TRBJ1-2; no reliable D call. Germline V lookup: CDR1 SGHTA, CDR2 FQGNSA. V lost 6 bases to trimming and J lost 4 bases, with 18 bases between them. This CDR3 region has 15 residues.

The chain employs TRBV10-3 and TRBJ2-2; TRBD1 aligns across 11 bases. The CDR3 is 16 amino acids. Trimming at V came to 6 bases and at J to 6 bases, leaving 9 bases not matched to a gene. Germline CDR1 ENHRY, CDR2 SYGVKD. The CDR3 DNA reads TGTGCCATCAGAATTTCTGGGACAGGGGGTTCCGGGGAGCTGTTTTTT. Translated: CAIRISGTGGSGELFF.

The V gene is TRBV5-4, the J gene TRBJ2-4, with TRBD2 matching 8 bases. CDR1 SGHNT and CDR2 YYREEE come from the germline V gene (reference sequence). The CDR3 totals 19 residues. The V segment lost 0 bases and the J segment 0 bases; nucleotides outside the gene matches: 11. CDR3 DNA sequence: TGTGCCAGCAGCTTGGGGGGACTAGGAGTTCTACTAGCCAAAAACATTCAGTACTTC. This codes for CASSLGGLGVLLAKNIQYF.